The 19 T cell receptor beta chains below come from one sample, sequenced in a study of Graves' ophthalmopathy and Graves' hyperthyroidism. Using RNA transcripts, the TCR beta CDR3 regions were amplified. HTBI primers were used in a first-round RT-PCR, which preceded a second-round multiplex PCR. One entry per CDR3 protein results from TCRdb running MiXCR on the multiplex PCR reads. The table shows a few hundred thousand distinct CDR3 sequences, with 15% to 20% occurring only once. The sample was peripheral blood. All receptors come from a woman between 18 and 30 years old with Graves' ophthalmopathy.

V usage is TRBV12-3 or TRBV12-4 and J usage is TRBJ2-2; 8 bases agree with TRBD1. The CDR3 length is 13 residues. The V and J ends lost 1 base and 8 bases, in that order; junction bases with no gene match: 0. As DNA, the CDR3 is TGTGCCAGCAGTTTAGGGGACAGGGGGGAGCTGTTTTTT. The encoded protein is CASSLGDRGELFF.

This clonotype was recorded at least ten times. The chain is built from TRBV7-2 and TRBJ1-2; the D gene is possibly TRBD1 (5 bases). V was shortened by 5 bases and J by 0 bases, with 10 bases between the two germline ends. The CDR3 has 14 residues. The V gene's germline CDR1 is SGHTA and CDR2 FQGNSA. CDR3 DNA sequence: TGTGCCAGCAGCGTGGGGGGGGCTAACTATGGCTACACCTTC. Translated: CASSVGGANYGYTF. The whole variable domain, remainder taken from reference TRBV7-2 and TRBJ1-2, is GAGVSQSPSNKVTEKGKDVELRCDPISGHTALYWYRQSLGQGLEFLIYFQGNSAPDKSGLPSDRFSAERTGGSVSTLTIQRTQQEDSAVYLCASSVGGANYGYTFGSGTRLTVV.

This clonotype appeared many times. This chain connects TRBV19 to TRBJ1-2, with D possibly being TRBD1 (5 bases). The V gene's germline CDR1 is LNHDA and CDR2 SQIVND (reference sequence). V lost 5 bases to trimming and J lost 4 bases, with 23 bases between them. The CDR3 extends over 17 amino acids. In DNA form, the CDR3 reads TGTGCCAGTAGTTATGGGACCGGAGCATTCGATCCCTATGGCTACACCTTC. This sequence encodes CASSYGTGAFDPYGYTF.

The sample holds many counts of this clonotype. The chain employs TRBV28 and TRBJ1-2, with D hard to call. Per germline, CDR1 MDHEN and CDR2 SYDVKM. The CDR3 consists of 17 residues. Deletions cut 4 bases from V and 0 bases from J, with 18 bases between. The CDR3: CASSSLSRTATNYGYTF. CDR3 nucleotides: TGTGCCAGCAGTTCGCTCTCTAGGACGGCTACTAACTATGGCTACACCTTC.

The chain carries TRBV6-1 and TRBJ1-5; perhaps TRBD1 as D (6 bases). The V and J ends lost 7 bases and 6 bases respectively, with 10 bases between them. The germline gives CDR1 MNHNS, CDR2 SASEGT. CDR3 size: 12 residues. The CDR3 reads CASKQGGQPQHF. CDR3 nucleotides: TGTGCCAGCAAACAGGGAGGTCAGCCCCAGCATTTT.

The chain is built from TRBV9 and TRBJ2-7, with 8 bases matching TRBD1. V trimming: 7 bases; J trimming: 2 bases; junction bases outside the gene matches: 11. The CDR3 length is 15 residues. Per the germline V gene, CDR1 is SGDLS and CDR2 is YYNGEE. The CDR3, as DNA: TGTGCCAGCGCCCCCCGAGGGACAGGTCCCTACGAGCAGTACTTC. It yields the protein CASAPRGTGPYEQYF.

This clonotype has just a few counts. The chain recombines TRBV3-1 with TRBJ2-7; 14 nucleotides line up with TRBD2. The CDR3 has 18 residues. CDR1 is LGHDT and CDR2 is YNNKEL in the germline V gene (reference sequence). J gave up 1 base and V 0 bases, and 5 bases lay outside the gene matches. Written as DNA, the CDR3 is TGTGCCAGCAGCCAAGAGGGGGGACTAGCGGGAGCGTCCTACGAGCAGTACTTC. Its protein is CASSQEGGLAGASYEQYF.

This clonotype was counted at least ten times. The V gene is TRBV20-1, the J gene TRBJ2-7; D is possibly TRBD2 (6 bases). The V end lost 5 bases, the J end lost 2 bases, and 16 bases lay between the germline ends. Germline CDR1 is DFQATT and CDR2 is SNEGSKA (reference sequence). The CDR3 totals 14 residues. The CDR3 is CSAYPGGKTYEQYF. CDR3 DNA sequence: TGCAGTGCTTACCCCGGGGGTAAAACCTACGAGCAGTACTTC.

This clonotype occurred many times. The V and J genes are TRBV20-1 and TRBJ2-7, with 7 nucleotides matching TRBD2. V was clipped by 3 bases and J by 5 bases; unmatched bases: 16. Germline V gene lookup returns CDR1 DFQATT and CDR2 SNEGSKA (reference sequence). This CDR3 is 16 amino acids long. The CDR3 DNA reads TGCAGTGCTAGCCCCCCCGTGGGGGGGGGACGTGACGAGCAGTACTTC. This encodes CSASPPVGGGRDEQYF.

Many counts were recorded for this clonotype. The chain is built from TRBV7-9 and TRBJ1-6; D unclear. Per the germline V gene, CDR1 is SEHNR and CDR2 is FQNEAQ (reference sequence). This CDR3 comprises 14 residues. V was trimmed by 6 bases and J by 9 bases, leaving 15 bases between them. CDR3 DNA sequence: TGTGCCAGCAGACCGATACCGCCGGGTTCACCCCTCCACTTT. It translates to CASRPIPPGSPLHF.

V usage is TRBV6-1 and J usage is TRBJ2-7; D possibly uses TRBD1 or TRBD2 (5 bases each). CDR3 length: 14 residues. V lost 6 bases and J 2 bases, leaving 14 bases between the germline ends. Per the germline V gene, CDR1 is MNHNS and CDR2 is SASEGT. In DNA, the CDR3 is TGTGCCAGCAGCCATGGGACCGCTCCCTACGAGCAGTACTTC. Translating it yields CASSHGTAPYEQYF.

The J gene is TRBJ2-3, the V gene TRBV6-2 or TRBV6-3; the D gene is possibly TRBD1 (6 bases). The CDR3 is 14 amino acids. Trimming shortened V by 7 bases and J by 6 bases, and 17 bases separated the two germline ends. The germline gives CDR1 MNHEY, CDR2 SVGEGT. The CDR3 bases are TGTGCCAGCACACGCCTCGCAGGGGACGATACGCAGTATTTT. Protein: CASTRLAGDDTQYF.

This clonotype was recorded at least ten times. The chain has TRBV6-2 or TRBV6-3 and TRBJ1-1; maybe TRBD1 (6 bases). CDR3 size: 15 residues. Trimming removed 9 bases at V and 1 base at J, with 18 bases between. Looked up from germline, CDR1 is MNHEY and CDR2 is SVGEGT. CDR3 residues: CASSLEGGWNTEAFF. The CDR3 region has the DNA TGTGCCAGTTCCCTCGAGGGGGGATGGAACACTGAAGCTTTCTTT.

This clonotype was picked up many times. The J gene is TRBJ2-1, the V gene TRBV12-3 or TRBV12-4, with D perhaps TRBD2 (6 bases). This CDR3 has 14 residues. The V end lost 6 bases, the J end lost 4 bases, and 13 bases lay between the germline ends. CDR3 amino acids: CASRDREQYNEQFF. The CDR3, as DNA: TGTGCCAGCAGGGACCGGGAGCAGTACAATGAGCAGTTCTTC.

This chain connects TRBV7-2 to TRBJ1-1; the D is unclear. With 1 base removed from V and 3 bases from J, the gap between germline ends came to 9 bases. Germline CDR1 and CDR2: SGHTA and FQGNSA. This CDR3 is 14 amino acids long. CDR3 region: CASSLGRMDTEAFF. CDR3 sequence (DNA): TGTGCCAGCAGCTTAGGTCGGATGGACACTGAAGCTTTCTTT.

This clonotype was observed many times. This chain links TRBV5-4 with TRBJ1-1, with unresolved D. Germline values: CDR1 SGHNT, CDR2 YYREEE (reference sequence). Between the trimmed V and J ends, which lost 5 bases and 0 bases, there was a span of 11 bases. The CDR3 runs to 14 residues. DNA for the CDR3: TGTGCCAGCAGTTCCGCCCTCCTGAACACTGAAGCTTTCTTT. Translated, it gives CASSSALLNTEAFF.

In this sample, this clonotype turned up many times. V and J are TRBV6-5 and TRBJ1-3, with TRBD1 as a possible D gene (6 bases). The CDR3 has 15 residues. Germline CDR1 MNHEY, CDR2 SVGAGI. V was clipped by 2 bases and J by 4 bases, with 12 bases between them. CDR3 DNA sequence: TGTGCCAGCAGTTACACCCGGGACATCGGAAACACCATATATTTT. This translates into CASSYTRDIGNTIYF.

This clonotype was observed many times. V usage is TRBV19 and J usage is TRBJ1-5; 7 nucleotides align to TRBD1. After removal of 4 bases from V and 0 bases from J, the junction contained 9 bases not matched to a gene. This CDR3 contains 17 residues. The V gene's germline CDR1 is LNHDA and CDR2 SQIVND (reference sequence). CDR3 DNA: TGTGCCAGTAGTACGGAGACAGGGACCTATAGCAATCAGCCCCAGCATTTT. Translated: CASSTETGTYSNQPQHF. Full variable domain (remainder filled in from reference TRBV19 and TRBJ1-5): DGGITQSPKYLFRKEGQNVTLSCEQNLNHDAMYWYRQDPGQGLRLIYYSQIVNDFQKGDIAEGYSVSREKKESFPLTVTSAQKNPTAFYLCASSTETGTYSNQPQHFGDGTRLSIL.

This clonotype has ten or more counts. The genes are TRBV10-2 and TRBJ2-3; D is ambiguous. The CDR3 is 11 amino acids. Germline-derived CDR1 and CDR2 are WSHSY and SAAADI. Deletions cut 2 bases from V and 7 bases from J, with 4 bases between. CDR3 nucleotide sequence: TGCGCCAGCAGTGAGGAGAATACGCAGTATTTT. Protein: CASSEENTQYF.